The table lists the clone carrying this T cell receptor beta chain with many counts. Its antigen is undetermined. CDR3 length: 13 amino acids. Germline CDR1 DFQATT, CDR2 SNEGSKA (reference sequence). V lost 0 bases to trimming and J lost 7 bases, with 13 bases between them. This entry is derived from a study of T cells in Graves' hyperthyroidism and ophthalmopathy. Study conclusions and caveats: In blood, most of the thyroid clonotypes expanded above 0.001 were also present.

RNA transcripts gave rise to amplified TCR beta CDR3 regions. The HTBI set primed first-round TCR CDR3 RT-PCR. TCRdb fed the multiplex PCR reads into MiXCR, producing one record per CDR3 protein. The sample lists some 510,000 distinct CDR3 sequences; less than 25% were seen once. Graves' hyperthyroidism was deemed stable absent ophthalmopathy progression within 18 months. In patients aged 18 to 65, hyperthyroidism was newly diagnosed, with duration under 2 months. Clinical symptoms, serum thyroxine and TRAb, thyroid ultrasound and orbital computed tomography were used for the diagnoses. The source material was blood. The origin of this receptor is a man aged 18 to 35 with Graves' hyperthyroidism. This chain joins TRBV20-1 and TRBJ2-7, with D possibly matching TRBD2 (6 bases). CDR3 amino acids: CSARDLGGIEQYF. The CDR3 bases are TGCAGTGCTAGAGATCTTGGAGGGATAGAGCAGTACTTC.